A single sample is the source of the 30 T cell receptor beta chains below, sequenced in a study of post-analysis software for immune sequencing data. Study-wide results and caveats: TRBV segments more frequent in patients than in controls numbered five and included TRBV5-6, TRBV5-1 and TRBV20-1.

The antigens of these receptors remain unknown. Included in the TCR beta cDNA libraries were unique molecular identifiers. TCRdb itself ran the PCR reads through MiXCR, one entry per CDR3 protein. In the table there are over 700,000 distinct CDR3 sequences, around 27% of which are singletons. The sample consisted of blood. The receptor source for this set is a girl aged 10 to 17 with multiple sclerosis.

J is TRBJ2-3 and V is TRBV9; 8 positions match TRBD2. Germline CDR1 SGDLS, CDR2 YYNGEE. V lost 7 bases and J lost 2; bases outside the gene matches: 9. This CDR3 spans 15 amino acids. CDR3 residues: CASSIRREVTDTQYF. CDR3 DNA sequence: TGTGCCAGCTCAATTAGGCGGGAGGTCACAGATACGCAGTATTTT.

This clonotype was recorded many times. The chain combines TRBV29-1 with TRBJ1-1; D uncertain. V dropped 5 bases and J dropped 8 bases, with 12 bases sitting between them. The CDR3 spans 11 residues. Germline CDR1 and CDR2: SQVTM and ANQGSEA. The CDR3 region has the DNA TGCAGCGTTAGGCCGAACCACGAAGCTTTCTTT. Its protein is CSVRPNHEAFF.

CDR3 sequence (DNA): TGTGCCAGCAGACTAACAGGGACGAATTACAATGAGCAGTACTTC. Protein: CASRLTGTNYNEQYF. The V gene is TRBV27, the J gene TRBJ2-1; maybe TRBD1 (6 bases). The DNA matches TRBJ2-7 better at its end, which makes the J call doubtful. The CDR3 is 15 amino acids. Germline V CDR1 and CDR2: MNHEY, SMNVEV (reference sequence).

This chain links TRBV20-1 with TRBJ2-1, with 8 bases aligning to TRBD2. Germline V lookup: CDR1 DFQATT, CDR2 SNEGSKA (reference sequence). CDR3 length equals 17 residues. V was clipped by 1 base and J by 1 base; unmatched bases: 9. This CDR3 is CSARVGSASGSYNEQFF. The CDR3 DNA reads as TGCAGTGCTAGAGTGGGGTCGGCTAGCGGGTCCTACAATGAGCAGTTCTTC.

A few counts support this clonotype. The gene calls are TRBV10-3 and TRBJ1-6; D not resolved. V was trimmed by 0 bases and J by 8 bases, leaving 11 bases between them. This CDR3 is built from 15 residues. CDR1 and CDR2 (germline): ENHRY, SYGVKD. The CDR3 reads CAISESMSMDSPLHF. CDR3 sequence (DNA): TGTGCCATCAGTGAGTCGATGAGTATGGATTCACCCCTCCACTTT.

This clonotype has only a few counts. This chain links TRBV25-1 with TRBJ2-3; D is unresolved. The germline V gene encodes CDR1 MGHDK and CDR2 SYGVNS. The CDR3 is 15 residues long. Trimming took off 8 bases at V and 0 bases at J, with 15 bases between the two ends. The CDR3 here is CASAPAVSSTDTQYF. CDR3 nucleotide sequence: TGTGCCAGCGCCCCGGCAGTTTCTAGCACAGATACGCAGTATTTT. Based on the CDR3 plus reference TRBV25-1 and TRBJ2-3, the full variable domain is EADIYQTPRYLVIGTGKKITLECSQTMGHDKMYWYQQDPGMELHLIHYSYGVNSTEKGDLSSESTVSRIRTEHFPLTLESARPSHTSQYLCASAPAVSSTDTQYFGPGTRLTVL.

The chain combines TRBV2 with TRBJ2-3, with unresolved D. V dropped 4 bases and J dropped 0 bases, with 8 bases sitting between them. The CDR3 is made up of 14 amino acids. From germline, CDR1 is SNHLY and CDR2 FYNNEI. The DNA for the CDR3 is TGTGCCAGCAGTGGCAGCCCTAGCACAGATACGCAGTATTTT. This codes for CASSGSPSTDTQYF.

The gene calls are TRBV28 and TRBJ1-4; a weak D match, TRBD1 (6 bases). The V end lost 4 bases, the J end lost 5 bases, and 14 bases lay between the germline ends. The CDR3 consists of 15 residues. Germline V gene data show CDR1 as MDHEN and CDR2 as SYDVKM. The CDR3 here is CASSWRTVGNEKLFF. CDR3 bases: TGTGCCAGCAGTTGGAGGACAGTGGGGAATGAAAAACTGTTTTTT. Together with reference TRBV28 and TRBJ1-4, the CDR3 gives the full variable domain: DVKVTQSSRYLVKRTGEKVFLECVQDMDHENMFWYRQDPGLGLRLIYFSYDVKMKEKGDIPEGYSVSREKKERFSLILESASTNQTSMYLCASSWRTVGNEKLFFGSGTQLSVL.

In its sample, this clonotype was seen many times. CDR3 coding DNA: TGCAGCGCCCGCGGGACAACCTACAATGAGCAGTTCTTC. Amino acids: CSARGTTYNEQFF. The chain employs TRBV20-1 and TRBJ2-1; D may correspond to TRBD1 or TRBD2 (6 bases each). The CDR3 is 13 residues long. Germline V gene data show CDR1 as DFQATT and CDR2 as SNEGSKA (reference sequence).

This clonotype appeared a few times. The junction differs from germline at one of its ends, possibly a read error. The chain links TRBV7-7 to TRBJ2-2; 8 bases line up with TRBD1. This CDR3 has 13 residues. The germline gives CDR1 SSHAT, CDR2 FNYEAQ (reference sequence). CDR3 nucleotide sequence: TGTGCTAGCAGCATGGACAGGGCCGGGGAGCTGTTTTTT. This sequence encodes CASSMDRAGELFF.

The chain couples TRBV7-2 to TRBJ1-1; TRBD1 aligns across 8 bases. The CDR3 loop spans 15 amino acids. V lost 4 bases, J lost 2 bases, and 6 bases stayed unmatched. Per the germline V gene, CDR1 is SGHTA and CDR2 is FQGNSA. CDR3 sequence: CASSYRTGINTEAFF. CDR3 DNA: TGTGCCAGCAGCTACCGGACAGGGATAAACACTGAAGCTTTCTTT.

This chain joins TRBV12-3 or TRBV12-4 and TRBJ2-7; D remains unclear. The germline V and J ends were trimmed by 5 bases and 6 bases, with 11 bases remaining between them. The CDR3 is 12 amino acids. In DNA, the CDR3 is TGTGCCAGCAGTCCCTTGTTTGCCGAGCAGTACTTC. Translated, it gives CASSPLFAEQYF.

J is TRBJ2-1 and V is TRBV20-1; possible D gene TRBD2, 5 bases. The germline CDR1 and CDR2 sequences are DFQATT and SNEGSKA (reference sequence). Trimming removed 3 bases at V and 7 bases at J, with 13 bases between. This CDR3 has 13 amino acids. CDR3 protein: CSASRQEANEQFF. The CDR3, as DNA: TGCAGTGCTAGTCGCCAGGAGGCGAATGAGCAGTTCTTC.

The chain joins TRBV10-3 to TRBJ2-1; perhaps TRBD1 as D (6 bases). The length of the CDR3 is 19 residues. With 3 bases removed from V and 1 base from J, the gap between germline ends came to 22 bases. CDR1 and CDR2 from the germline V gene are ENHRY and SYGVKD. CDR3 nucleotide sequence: TGTGCCATCAGTGACGGTTATGGTACAGGGAGAGGGTCCTACAATGAGCAGTTCTTC. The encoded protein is CAISDGYGTGRGSYNEQFF.

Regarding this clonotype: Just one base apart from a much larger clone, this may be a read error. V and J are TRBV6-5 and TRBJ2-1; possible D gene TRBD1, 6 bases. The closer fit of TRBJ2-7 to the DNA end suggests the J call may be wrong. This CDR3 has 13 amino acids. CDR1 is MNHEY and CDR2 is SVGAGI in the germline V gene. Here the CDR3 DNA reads TGTGCCAGCAGACAGGGCTCCTACAATGAGCAGTACTTC. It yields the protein CASRQGSYNEQYF.

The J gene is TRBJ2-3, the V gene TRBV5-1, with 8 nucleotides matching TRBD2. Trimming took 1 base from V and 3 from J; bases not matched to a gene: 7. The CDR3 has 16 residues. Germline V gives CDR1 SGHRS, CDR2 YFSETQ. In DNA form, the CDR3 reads TGCGCCAGCAGCTTGAGGACTAGCAGGCTGACAGATACGCAGTATTTT. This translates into CASSLRTSRLTDTQYF.

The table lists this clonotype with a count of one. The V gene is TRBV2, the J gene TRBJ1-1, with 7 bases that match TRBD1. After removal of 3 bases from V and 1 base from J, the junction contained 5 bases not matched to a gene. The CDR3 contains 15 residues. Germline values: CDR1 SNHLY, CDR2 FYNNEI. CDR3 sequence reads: CASSDVWDRNTEAFF. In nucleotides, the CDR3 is TGTGCCAGCAGTGATGTGTGGGACAGGAACACTGAAGCTTTCTTT. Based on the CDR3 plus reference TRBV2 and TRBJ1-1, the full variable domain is EPEVTQTPSHQVTQMGQEVILRCVPISNHLYFYWYRQILGQKVEFLVSFYNNEISEKSEIFDDQFSVERPDGSNFTLKIRSTKLEDSAMYFCASSDVWDRNTEAFFGQGTRLTVV.

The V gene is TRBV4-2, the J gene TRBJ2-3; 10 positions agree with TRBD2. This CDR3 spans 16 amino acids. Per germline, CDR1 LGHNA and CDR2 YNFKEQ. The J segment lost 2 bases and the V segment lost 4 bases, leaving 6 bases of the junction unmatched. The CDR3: CASSPSSGGNTDTQYF. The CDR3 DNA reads TGTGCCAGCAGCCCCAGTAGCGGGGGGAACACAGATACGCAGTATTTT.

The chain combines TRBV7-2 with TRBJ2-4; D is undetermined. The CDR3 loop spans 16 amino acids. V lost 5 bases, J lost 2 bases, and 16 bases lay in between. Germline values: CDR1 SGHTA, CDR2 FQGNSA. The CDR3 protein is CASSPHRTYSKNIQYF. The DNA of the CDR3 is TGTGCCAGCAGCCCTCACCGGACGTATTCCAAAAACATTCAGTACTTC.

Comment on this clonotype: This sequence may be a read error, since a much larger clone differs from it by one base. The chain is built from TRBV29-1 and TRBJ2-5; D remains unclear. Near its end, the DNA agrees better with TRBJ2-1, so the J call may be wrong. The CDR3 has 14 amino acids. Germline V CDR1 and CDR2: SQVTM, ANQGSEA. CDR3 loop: CSVGGDEYQETQFF. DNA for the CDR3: TGCAGCGTTGGCGGTGATGAGTACCAAGAGACCCAGTTCTTC.

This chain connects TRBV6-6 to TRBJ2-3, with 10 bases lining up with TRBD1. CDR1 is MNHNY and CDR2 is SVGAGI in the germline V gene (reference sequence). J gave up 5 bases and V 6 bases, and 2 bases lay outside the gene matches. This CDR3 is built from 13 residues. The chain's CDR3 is CASRTGGIDTQYF. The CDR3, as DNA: TGTGCCAGCAGGACAGGGGGCATAGATACGCAGTATTTT.

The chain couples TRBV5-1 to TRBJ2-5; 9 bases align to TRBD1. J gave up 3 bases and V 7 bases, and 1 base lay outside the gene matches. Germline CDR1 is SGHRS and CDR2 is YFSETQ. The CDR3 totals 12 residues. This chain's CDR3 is CASGDREETQYF. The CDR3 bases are TGCGCCAGCGGGGACAGGGAAGAGACCCAGTACTTC.

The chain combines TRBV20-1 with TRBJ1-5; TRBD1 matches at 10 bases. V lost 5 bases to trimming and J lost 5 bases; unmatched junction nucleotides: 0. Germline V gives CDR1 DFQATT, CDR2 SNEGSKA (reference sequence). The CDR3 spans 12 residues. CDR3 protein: CSAGQGDQPQHF. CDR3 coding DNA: TGCAGTGCTGGACAGGGGGATCAGCCCCAGCATTTT.

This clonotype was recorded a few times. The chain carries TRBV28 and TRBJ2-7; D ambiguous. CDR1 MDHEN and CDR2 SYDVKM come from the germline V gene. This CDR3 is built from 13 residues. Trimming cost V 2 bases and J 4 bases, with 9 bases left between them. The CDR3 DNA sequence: TGTGCCAGCAGTTTAATCCCCGGGTACGAGCAGTACTTC. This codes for CASSLIPGYEQYF.

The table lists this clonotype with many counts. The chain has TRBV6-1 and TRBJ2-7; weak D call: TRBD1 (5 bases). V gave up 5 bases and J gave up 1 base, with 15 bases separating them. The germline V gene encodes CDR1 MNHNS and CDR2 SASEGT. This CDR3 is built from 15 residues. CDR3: CASSLAGIGSYEQYF. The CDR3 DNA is TGTGCCAGCAGTTTAGCAGGGATTGGATCCTACGAGCAGTACTTC.

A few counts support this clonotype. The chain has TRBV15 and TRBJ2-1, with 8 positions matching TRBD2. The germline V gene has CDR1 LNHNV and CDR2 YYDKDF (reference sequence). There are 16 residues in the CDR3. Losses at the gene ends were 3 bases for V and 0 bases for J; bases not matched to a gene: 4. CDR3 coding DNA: TGTGCCACCAGCAGTCGGGGGGGGTCCTCCTACAATGAGCAGTTCTTC. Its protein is CATSSRGGSSYNEQFF.

CDR3 coding DNA: TGTGCCAGCCACGACAGCCGCCAAGAGACCCAGTACTTC. Its translation is CASHDSRQETQYF. The chain recombines TRBV6-2 or TRBV6-3 with TRBJ2-5; D might be TRBD1 (5 bases). CDR1 is MNHEY, CDR2 SVGEGT, per germline. CDR3 size: 13 residues. V lost 8 bases to trimming and J lost 1 base, with 11 bases between them.

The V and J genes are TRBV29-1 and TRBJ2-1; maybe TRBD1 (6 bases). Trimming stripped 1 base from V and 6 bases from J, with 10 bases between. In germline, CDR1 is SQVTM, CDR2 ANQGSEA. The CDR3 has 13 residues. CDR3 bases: TGCAGCGTTGAAGGGACAGCGCCCAATGAGCAGTTCTTC. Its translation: CSVEGTAPNEQFF.

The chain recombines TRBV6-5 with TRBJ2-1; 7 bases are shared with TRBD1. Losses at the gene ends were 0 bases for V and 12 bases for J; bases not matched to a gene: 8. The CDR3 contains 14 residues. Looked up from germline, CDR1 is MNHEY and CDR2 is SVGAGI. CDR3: CASSYSTGAGGQFF. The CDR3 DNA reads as TGTGCCAGCAGTTACTCCACAGGGGCTGGGGGGCAGTTCTTC.

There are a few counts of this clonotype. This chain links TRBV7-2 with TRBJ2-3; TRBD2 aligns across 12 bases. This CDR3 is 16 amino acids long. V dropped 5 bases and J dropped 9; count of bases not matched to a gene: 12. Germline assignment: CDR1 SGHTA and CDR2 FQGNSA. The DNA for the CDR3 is TGTGCCAGCAGCCCATCACTAGCGGGGGGCACTAGCACGCAGTATTTT. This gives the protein CASSPSLAGGTSTQYF.